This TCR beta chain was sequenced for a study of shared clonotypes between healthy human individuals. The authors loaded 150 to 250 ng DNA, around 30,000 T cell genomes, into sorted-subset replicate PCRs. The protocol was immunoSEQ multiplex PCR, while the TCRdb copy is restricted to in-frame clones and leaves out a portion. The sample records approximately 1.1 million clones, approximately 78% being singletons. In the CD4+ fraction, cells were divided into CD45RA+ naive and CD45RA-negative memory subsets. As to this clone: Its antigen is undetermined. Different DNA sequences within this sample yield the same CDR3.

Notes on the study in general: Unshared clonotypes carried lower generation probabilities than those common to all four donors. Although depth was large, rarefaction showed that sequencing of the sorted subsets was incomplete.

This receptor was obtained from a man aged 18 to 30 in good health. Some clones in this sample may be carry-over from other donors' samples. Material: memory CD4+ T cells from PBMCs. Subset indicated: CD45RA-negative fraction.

The CDR3: CASSSGGSGNTIYF. The CDR3 nucleotides are TGTGCCAGCAGCTCGGGTGGCTCTGGAAACACCATATATTTT. The rearrangement joins TRBV5-5 to TRBJ1-3, with unresolved D. Trimming removed 3 bases from V and 0 bases from J, with 7 bases in between. Germline-derived CDR1 and CDR2 are SGHKS and YYEKEE (reference sequence). The CDR3 is 14 amino acids.